The 21 T cell receptor beta chains in this list originate from one sample, sequenced in a study of T cells in Graves' hyperthyroidism and ophthalmopathy. There were TCR beta CDR3 regions amplified from RNA transcripts. The study used the HTBI primer set for a first-round RT-PCR of the TCR CDR3. TCRdb ran MiXCR on the multiplex PCR reads and lists one entry per CDR3 protein. The sample lists about 520,000 distinct CDR3 sequences, 24% occurring once. The source material was blood. The receptors were sampled from a woman between 25 and 40 years old with Graves' ophthalmopathy.

Many counts were recorded for this clonotype. CDR3 bases: TGTGCCAGCAGTTATGGTTTGCCGGGACAGGGGGTGGCCAACTATGGCTACACCTTC. Translation: CASSYGLPGQGVANYGYTF. V is TRBV6-2 or TRBV6-3 and J is TRBJ1-2, with 11 bases aligning to TRBD1. The CDR3 consists of 19 residues. Trimming took 3 bases from V and 2 from J; bases not matched to a gene: 14. Germline CDR1 reads MNHEY; CDR2 reads SVGEGT.

Many counts were recorded for this clonotype. CDR3 DNA sequence: TGTGCCAGCAGTATGGAGCTCGGGCCTGTCTATGGCTACACCTTC. Its translation: CASSMELGPVYGYTF. This chain uses TRBV27 with TRBJ1-2; D uncertain. The CDR3 runs to 15 residues. V was shortened by 5 bases and J by 4 bases, with 17 bases between the two germline ends. In germline, CDR1 is MNHEY, CDR2 SMNVEV (reference sequence).

This clonotype came up many times. The gene calls are TRBV7-6 and TRBJ2-6; 7 nucleotides match TRBD1. This CDR3 spans 16 amino acids. V shed 5 bases, J shed 0 bases, and the junction held 4 bases outside the gene matches. Per the germline V gene, CDR1 is SGHVS and CDR2 is FNYEAQ. The CDR3 loop reads CASSRDSLSGANVLTF. The CDR3 coding sequence is TGTGCCAGCAGCAGGGACAGCCTCTCTGGGGCCAACGTCCTGACTTTC.

This sequence joins TRBV20-1 and TRBJ2-2; 14 bases match TRBD2. V was clipped by 1 base and J by 1 base; unmatched bases: 5. The CDR3 loop spans 18 amino acids. Per germline, CDR1 DFQATT and CDR2 SNEGSKA (reference sequence). In DNA, the CDR3 is TGCAGTGCTAGAGCTCGACTAGCGGGAGGGCGGAACACCGGGGAGCTGTTTTTT. This codes for CSARARLAGGRNTGELFF.

On this clonotype itself: Compared with germline, one end of the junction differs, possibly owing to a read error. This chain uses TRBV6-2 or TRBV6-3 with TRBJ1-2; maybe TRBD1 (5 bases). The V gene's germline CDR1 is MNHEY and CDR2 SVGEGT. The CDR3 has 15 amino acids. CDR3 region: CASSSLQVSNYGYTF. CDR3 nucleotide sequence: TGTGCCAGCAGTTCTTTACAGGTCTCGAACTATGGTTACACCTTC.

This clonotype was observed a few times. This chain uses TRBV20-1 with TRBJ1-2; D is unresolved. The CDR3 is 14 amino acids. Trimming removed 2 bases from V and 3 bases from J, with 13 bases in between. Germline lookup yields CDR1 DFQATT and CDR2 SNEGSKA (reference sequence). The CDR3 spells CSARPGVEDYGYTF. CDR3 nucleotides: TGCAGTGCTAGACCCGGGGTAGAGGACTATGGCTACACCTTC.

The V call is TRBV6-2 or TRBV6-3, the J call TRBJ2-2, with no clear D. Germline assignment: CDR1 MNHEY and CDR2 SVGEGT. The CDR3 is made up of 15 amino acids. Trimming pared 2 bases from V and 2 bases from J, leaving 9 bases between. The CDR3, as DNA: TGTGCCAGCAGTTACAACAGCTTTAACACCGGGGAGCTGTTTTTT. Its protein is CASSYNSFNTGELFF.

This clonotype was detected ten times or more. The V call is TRBV27, the J call TRBJ1-2; no clear D. The germline V gene has CDR1 MNHEY and CDR2 SMNVEV (reference sequence). The CDR3 loop spans 13 amino acids. V was cut by 3 bases and J by 8 bases, with 13 bases left in between. The CDR3 sequence is CASSFGPRLGYTF. The CDR3 DNA reads as TGTGCCAGCAGTTTTGGCCCTCGGCTAGGCTACACCTTC.

This clonotype was seen many times. V gene TRBV2 combines with J gene TRBJ2-7; TRBD1 is a possible D gene (6 bases). Looked up from germline, CDR1 is SNHLY and CDR2 is FYNNEI. The V gene lost 4 bases and the J gene lost 0 bases, with 22 bases spanning the gap. The CDR3 contains 18 residues. The chain's CDR3 is CASSVGETGKRGSYEQYF. CDR3 DNA sequence: TGTGCCAGCAGTGTAGGGGAGACAGGAAAAAGGGGCTCCTACGAGCAGTACTTC.

This clonotype was recorded a few times. The CDR3 here is CASRKQGLGDTIYF. CDR3 DNA sequence: TGTGCCAGCAGAAAACAGGGTTTGGGAGACACCATATATTTT. The chain combines TRBV6-1 with TRBJ1-3; weak D call: TRBD1 (6 bases). From germline, CDR1 is MNHNS and CDR2 SASEGT. The CDR3 length is 14 residues. Trimming pared 6 bases from V and 8 bases from J, leaving 17 bases between.

The J gene is TRBJ1-1, the V gene TRBV28, with 10 bases that match TRBD1. This CDR3 comprises 16 residues. After removal of 4 bases from V and 0 bases from J, the junction contained 5 bases not matched to a gene. Germline V gene data show CDR1 as MDHEN and CDR2 as SYDVKM. CDR3 DNA: TGTGCCAGCAGTTGGGGGGGACAGGGGATGAACACTGAAGCTTTCTTT. This translates into CASSWGGQGMNTEAFF.

This clonotype came up many times. The V call is TRBV20-1, the J call TRBJ1-2; D unclear. The CDR3 runs 11 residues. V lost 1 base to trimming and J lost 8 bases, with 8 bases between them. In germline, CDR1 is DFQATT, CDR2 SNEGSKA (reference sequence). CDR3 protein: CSARGREGYTF. DNA for the CDR3: TGCAGTGCTAGAGGACGGGAAGGCTACACCTTC.

This clonotype was counted at least ten times. The gene calls are TRBV19 and TRBJ1-5; unclear D gene. Germline V gene lookup returns CDR1 LNHDA and CDR2 SQIVND (reference sequence). CDR3 size: 14 residues. The V end lost 0 bases, the J end lost 4 bases, and 7 bases lay between the germline ends. CDR3 bases: TGTGCCAGTAGTATAGAGTTCGAGAATCAGCCCCAGCATTTT. Residues: CASSIEFENQPQHF.

In this sample, this clonotype turned up many times. The V gene is TRBV27, the J gene TRBJ1-2; maybe TRBD1 (5 bases). The V end was cut by 10 bases, the J end by 2 bases, with 17 bases between. There are 14 residues in the CDR3. Germline V lookup: CDR1 MNHEY, CDR2 SMNVEV (reference sequence). The chain's CDR3 is CATLGTGRNYGYTF. The CDR3 DNA sequence: TGTGCCACCTTGGGGACCGGACGAAACTATGGCTACACCTTC.

In the case of this clonotype: The junction and the germline gene differ at one end; a read error may be behind it. The V gene is TRBV20-1, the J gene TRBJ2-7; D perhaps matches TRBD1 (6 bases). The CDR3 has 14 amino acids. Germline CDR1 and CDR2: DFQATT and SNEGSKA (reference sequence). The CDR3 nucleotides read TGTAGTGCTACCAGGACAGTCAAAACCTACGAGCAGTACTTC. Translating it yields CSATRTVKTYEQYF.

This clonotype was seen repeatedly, ten times or more. This chain uses TRBV7-9 with TRBJ2-5; 10 bases match TRBD1. J was trimmed by 3 bases and V by 2 bases; bases with no gene match: 9. Germline V gene lookup returns CDR1 SEHNR and CDR2 FQNEAQ (reference sequence). This CDR3 is built from 17 residues. CDR3 sequence reads: CASSLSRTGGKEETQYF. In DNA form, the CDR3 reads TGTGCCAGCAGCTTATCCCGGACAGGGGGAAAGGAAGAGACCCAGTACTTC.

The rearrangement joins TRBV6-5 to TRBJ1-1, with D uncertain. V dropped 0 bases and J dropped 1 base, with 9 bases sitting between them. Germline V gives CDR1 MNHEY, CDR2 SVGAGI. This CDR3 comprises 15 residues. The CDR3 DNA sequence: TGTGCCAGCAGTTACTCGATCGCCAGGAACACTGAAGCTTTCTTT. Translation: CASSYSIARNTEAFF.

This clonotype was seen repeatedly, ten times or more. Here the CDR3 reads CATDNDDFGEQYF. CDR3 in DNA: TGTGCCACCGATAACGACGACTTTGGCGAGCAGTACTTC. The chain has TRBV6-2 or TRBV6-3 and TRBJ2-7; the D is unclear. V lost 10 bases, J lost 6 bases, and 19 bases lay in between. Germline values: CDR1 MNHEY, CDR2 SVGEGT. The CDR3 is made up of 13 amino acids.

This clonotype was counted many times. The chain carries TRBV20-1 and TRBJ1-3; D uncertain. Trimming cost V 2 bases and J 3 bases, with 8 bases left between them. The CDR3 is made up of 13 amino acids. The germline V gene encodes CDR1 DFQATT and CDR2 SNEGSKA (reference sequence). The CDR3 DNA follows: TGCAGTGCTAGAAACGAAAATGGAAACACCATATATTTT. It codes for CSARNENGNTIYF.

This clonotype was observed many times. This chain uses TRBV10-3 with TRBJ2-7; D possibly corresponds to TRBD1 (5 bases). V gave up 3 bases and J gave up 3 bases, with 9 bases separating them. This CDR3 spans 13 amino acids. Germline V gene lookup returns CDR1 ENHRY and CDR2 SYGVKD. The CDR3 region is CAISESDSYEQYF. In nucleotides, the CDR3 is TGTGCCATCAGTGAAAGTGACAGCTACGAGCAGTACTTC.

This clonotype appeared many times. The gene calls are TRBV20-1 and TRBJ2-5, with no clear D. The CDR3 totals 14 residues. The germline V and J ends were trimmed by 6 bases and 4 bases, with 18 bases remaining between them. Germline V gene lookup returns CDR1 DFQATT and CDR2 SNEGSKA (reference sequence). The CDR3, as DNA: TGCAGTGCCTTAACTGATATTTCCCCAGAGACCCAGTACTTC. This gives the protein CSALTDISPETQYF.